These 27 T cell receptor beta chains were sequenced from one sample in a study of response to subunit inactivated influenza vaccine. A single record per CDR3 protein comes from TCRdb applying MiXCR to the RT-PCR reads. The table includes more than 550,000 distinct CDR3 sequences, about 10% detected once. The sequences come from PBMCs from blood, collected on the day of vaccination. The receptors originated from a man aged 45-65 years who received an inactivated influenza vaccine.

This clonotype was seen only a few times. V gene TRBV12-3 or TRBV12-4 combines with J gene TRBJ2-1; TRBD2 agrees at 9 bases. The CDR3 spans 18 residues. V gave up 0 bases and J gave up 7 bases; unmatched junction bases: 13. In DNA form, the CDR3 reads TGTGCCAGCAGTTTAGCGCTTTTGTCTAGCGGGAAGGGGAATGAGCAGTTCTTC. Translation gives CASSLALLSSGKGNEQFF.

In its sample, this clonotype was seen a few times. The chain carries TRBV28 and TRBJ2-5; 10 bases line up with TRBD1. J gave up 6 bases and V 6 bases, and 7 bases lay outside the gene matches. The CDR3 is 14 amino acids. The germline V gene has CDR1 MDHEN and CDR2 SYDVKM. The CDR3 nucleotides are TGTGCCAGCAGCCCGACAGGGGGCTTAAAGACCCAGTACTTC. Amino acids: CASSPTGGLKTQYF.

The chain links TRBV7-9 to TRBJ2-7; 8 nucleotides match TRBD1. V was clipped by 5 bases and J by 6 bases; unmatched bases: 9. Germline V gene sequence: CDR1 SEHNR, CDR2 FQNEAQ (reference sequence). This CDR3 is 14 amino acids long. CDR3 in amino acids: CASSLGQGVSEQYF. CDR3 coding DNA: TGTGCCAGCAGCCTAGGACAGGGTGTGAGCGAGCAGTACTTC.

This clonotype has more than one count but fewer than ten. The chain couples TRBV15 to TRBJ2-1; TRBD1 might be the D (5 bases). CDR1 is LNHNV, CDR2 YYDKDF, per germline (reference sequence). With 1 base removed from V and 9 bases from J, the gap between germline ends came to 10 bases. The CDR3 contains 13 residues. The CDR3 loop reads CATSRAGWGEQFF. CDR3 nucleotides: TGTGCCACCAGCAGAGCAGGGTGGGGTGAGCAGTTCTTC.

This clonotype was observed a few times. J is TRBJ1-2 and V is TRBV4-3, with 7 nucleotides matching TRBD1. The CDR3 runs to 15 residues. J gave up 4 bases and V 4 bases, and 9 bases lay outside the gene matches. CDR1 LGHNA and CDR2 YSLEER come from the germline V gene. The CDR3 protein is CASSPTPGTVYGYTF. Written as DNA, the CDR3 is TGCGCCAGCAGCCCCACCCCGGGGACAGTCTATGGCTACACCTTC.

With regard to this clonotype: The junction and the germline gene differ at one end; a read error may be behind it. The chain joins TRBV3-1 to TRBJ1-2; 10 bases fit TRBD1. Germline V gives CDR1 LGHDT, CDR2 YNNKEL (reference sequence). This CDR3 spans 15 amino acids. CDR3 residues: CASTQGQGGIYGYTF. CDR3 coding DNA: TGTGCCAGCACCCAAGGACAGGGGGGGATCTATGGCTACACCTTC.

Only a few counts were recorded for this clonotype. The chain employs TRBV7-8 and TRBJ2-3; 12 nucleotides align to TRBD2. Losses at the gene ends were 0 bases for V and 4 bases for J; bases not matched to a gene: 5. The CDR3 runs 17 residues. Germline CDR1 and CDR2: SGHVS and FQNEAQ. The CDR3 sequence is CASSLAWTSGTADTQYF. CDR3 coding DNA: TGTGCCAGCAGCTTAGCGTGGACTAGCGGGACGGCAGATACGCAGTATTTT.

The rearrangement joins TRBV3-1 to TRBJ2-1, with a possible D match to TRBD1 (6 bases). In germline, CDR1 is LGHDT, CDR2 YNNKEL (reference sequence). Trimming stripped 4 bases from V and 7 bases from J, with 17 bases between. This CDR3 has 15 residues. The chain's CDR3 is CASSPDRLVWNEQFF. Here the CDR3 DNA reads TGTGCCAGCAGCCCCGACAGGCTGGTGTGGAATGAGCAGTTCTTC.

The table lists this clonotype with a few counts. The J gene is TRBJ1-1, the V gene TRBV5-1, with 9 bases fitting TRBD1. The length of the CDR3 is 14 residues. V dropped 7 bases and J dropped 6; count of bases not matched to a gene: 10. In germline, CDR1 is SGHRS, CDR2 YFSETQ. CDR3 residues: CASFRTGDGSEAFF. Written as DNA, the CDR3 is TGCGCCAGCTTCCGGACAGGGGATGGATCTGAAGCTTTCTTT.

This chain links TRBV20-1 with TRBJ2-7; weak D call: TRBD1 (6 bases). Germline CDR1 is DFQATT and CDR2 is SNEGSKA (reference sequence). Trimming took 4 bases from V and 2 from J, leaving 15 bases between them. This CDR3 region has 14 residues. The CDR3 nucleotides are TGCAGTGCTAAAGTGGGACACGGACCCTACGAGCAGTACTTC. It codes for CSAKVGHGPYEQYF.

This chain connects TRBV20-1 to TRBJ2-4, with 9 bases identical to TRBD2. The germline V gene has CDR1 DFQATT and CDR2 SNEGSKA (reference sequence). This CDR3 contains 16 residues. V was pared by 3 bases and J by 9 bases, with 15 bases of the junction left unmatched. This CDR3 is CSARDPLRGGGSIQYF. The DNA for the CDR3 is TGCAGTGCTAGGGACCCACTGCGGGGGGGAGGGAGCATTCAGTACTTC.

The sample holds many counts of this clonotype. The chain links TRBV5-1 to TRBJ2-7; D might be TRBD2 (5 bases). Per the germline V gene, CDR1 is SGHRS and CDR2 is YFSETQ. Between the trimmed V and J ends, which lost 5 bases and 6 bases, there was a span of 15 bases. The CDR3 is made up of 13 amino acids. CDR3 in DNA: TGCGCCAGCAGAAGGACTCAGACTGTCGAGCAGTACTTC. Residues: CASRRTQTVEQYF.

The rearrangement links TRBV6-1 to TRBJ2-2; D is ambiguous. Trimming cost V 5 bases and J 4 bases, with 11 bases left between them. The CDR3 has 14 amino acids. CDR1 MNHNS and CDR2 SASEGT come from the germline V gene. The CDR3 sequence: CASSKPWGTGELFF. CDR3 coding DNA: TGTGCCAGCAGTAAACCTTGGGGCACCGGGGAGCTGTTTTTT.

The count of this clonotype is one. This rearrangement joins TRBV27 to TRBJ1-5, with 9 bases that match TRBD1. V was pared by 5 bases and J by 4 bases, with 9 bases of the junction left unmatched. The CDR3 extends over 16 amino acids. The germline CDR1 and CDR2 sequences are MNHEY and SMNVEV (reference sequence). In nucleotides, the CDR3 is TGTGCCAGCAGTCCATACAGGGGGCCCTTAAATCAGCCCCAGCATTTT. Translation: CASSPYRGPLNQPQHF.

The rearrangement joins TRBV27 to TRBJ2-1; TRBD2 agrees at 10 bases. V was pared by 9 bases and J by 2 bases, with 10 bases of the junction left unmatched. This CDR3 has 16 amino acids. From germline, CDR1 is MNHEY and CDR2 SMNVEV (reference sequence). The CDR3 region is CASQRLAGGPYNEQFF. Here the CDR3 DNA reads TGTGCCAGTCAAAGATTAGCGGGAGGCCCCTACAATGAGCAGTTCTTC.

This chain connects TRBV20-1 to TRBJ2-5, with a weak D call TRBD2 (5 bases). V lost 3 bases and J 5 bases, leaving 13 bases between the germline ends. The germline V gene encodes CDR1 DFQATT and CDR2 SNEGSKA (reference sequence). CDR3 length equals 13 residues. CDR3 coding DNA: TGCAGTGCTAGCGGGGTTTTCTGGGAGACCCAGTACTTC. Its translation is CSASGVFWETQYF.

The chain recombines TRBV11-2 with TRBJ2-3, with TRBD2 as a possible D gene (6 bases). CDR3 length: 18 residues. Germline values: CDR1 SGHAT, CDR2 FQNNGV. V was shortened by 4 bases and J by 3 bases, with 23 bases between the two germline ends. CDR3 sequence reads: CASSSPGRRARGTDTQYF. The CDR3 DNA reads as TGTGCCAGCAGCTCGCCTGGCCGGAGGGCCCGTGGTACAGATACGCAGTATTTT. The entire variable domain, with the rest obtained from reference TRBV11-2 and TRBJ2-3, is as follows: EAGVAQSPRYKIIEKRQSVAFWCNPISGHATLYWYQQILGQGPKLLIQFQNNGVVDDSQLPKDRFSAERLKGVDSTLKIQPAKLEDSAVYLCASSSPGRRARGTDTQYFGPGTRLTVL.

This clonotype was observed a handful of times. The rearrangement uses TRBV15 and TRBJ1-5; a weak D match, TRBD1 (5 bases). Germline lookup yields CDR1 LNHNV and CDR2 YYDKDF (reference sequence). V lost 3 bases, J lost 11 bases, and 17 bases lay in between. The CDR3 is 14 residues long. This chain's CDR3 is CATSSARGVLAQHF. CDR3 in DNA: TGTGCCACCAGCAGCGCTAGAGGGGTGCTAGCCCAGCATTTT.

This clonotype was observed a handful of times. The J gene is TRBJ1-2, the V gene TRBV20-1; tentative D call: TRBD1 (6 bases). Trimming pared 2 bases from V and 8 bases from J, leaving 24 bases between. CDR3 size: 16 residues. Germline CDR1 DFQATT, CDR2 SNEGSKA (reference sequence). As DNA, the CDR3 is TGCAGTGCTAGATCAAGGGGGACTGGATTCGGGTACGGCTACACCTTC. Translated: CSARSRGTGFGYGYTF.

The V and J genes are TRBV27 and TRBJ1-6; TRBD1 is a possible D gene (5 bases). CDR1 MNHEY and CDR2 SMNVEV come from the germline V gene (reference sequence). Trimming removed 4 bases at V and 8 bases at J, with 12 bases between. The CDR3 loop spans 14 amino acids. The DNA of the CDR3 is TGTGCCAGCAGTTCCATCCCGGGGGATTCACCCCTCCACTTT. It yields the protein CASSSIPGDSPLHF.

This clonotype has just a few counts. In DNA form, the CDR3 reads TGTGCCAGCACCCCACGCGGGGGTCGAGGGGATACGCAGTATTTT. This encodes CASTPRGGRGDTQYF. The chain recombines TRBV7-3 with TRBJ2-3; the match to TRBD2 covers 7 bases. The germline V gene has CDR1 SGHTA and CDR2 FQGTGA. This CDR3 is 15 amino acids long. V shed 7 bases and J 6 bases; nucleotides not matched to a gene: 13.

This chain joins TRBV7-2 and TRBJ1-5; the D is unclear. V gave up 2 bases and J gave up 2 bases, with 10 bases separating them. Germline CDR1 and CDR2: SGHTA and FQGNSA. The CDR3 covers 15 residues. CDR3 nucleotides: TGTGCCAGCAGCTTATACGGCCGGGGCAATCAGCCCCAGCATTTT. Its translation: CASSLYGRGNQPQHF.

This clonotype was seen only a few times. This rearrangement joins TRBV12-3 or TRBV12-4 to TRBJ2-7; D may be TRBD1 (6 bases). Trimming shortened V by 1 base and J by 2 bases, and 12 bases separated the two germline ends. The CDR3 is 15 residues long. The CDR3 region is CASSLGQVVTYEQYF. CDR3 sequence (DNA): TGTGCCAGCAGTTTAGGACAGGTTGTGACCTACGAGCAGTACTTC.

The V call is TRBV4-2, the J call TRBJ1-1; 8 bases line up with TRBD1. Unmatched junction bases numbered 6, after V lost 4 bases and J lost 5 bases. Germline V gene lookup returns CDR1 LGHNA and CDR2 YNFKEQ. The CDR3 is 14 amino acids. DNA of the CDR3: TGTGCCAGCAGCCGAACAGGGGGGTTTACTGAAGCTTTCTTT. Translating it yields CASSRTGGFTEAFF.

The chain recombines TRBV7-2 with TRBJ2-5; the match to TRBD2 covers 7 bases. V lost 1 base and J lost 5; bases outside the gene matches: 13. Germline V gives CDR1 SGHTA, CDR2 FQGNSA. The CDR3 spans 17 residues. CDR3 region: CASSLGEGTAGWETQYF. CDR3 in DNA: TGTGCCAGCAGCTTAGGGGAGGGAACAGCGGGCTGGGAGACCCAGTACTTC.

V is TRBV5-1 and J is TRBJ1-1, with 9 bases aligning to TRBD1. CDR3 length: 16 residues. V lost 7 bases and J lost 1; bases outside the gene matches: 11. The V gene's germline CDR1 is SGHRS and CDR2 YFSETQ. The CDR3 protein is CASGLWTGQGNTEAFF. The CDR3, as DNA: TGCGCCAGCGGCCTGTGGACGGGACAGGGGAACACTGAAGCTTTCTTT.

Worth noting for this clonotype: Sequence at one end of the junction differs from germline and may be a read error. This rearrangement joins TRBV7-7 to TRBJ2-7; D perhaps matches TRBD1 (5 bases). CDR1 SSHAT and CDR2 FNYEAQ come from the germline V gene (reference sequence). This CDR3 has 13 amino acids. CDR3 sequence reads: CASSVTDSYEQYF. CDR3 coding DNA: TGTGCTAGCAGCGTGACTGACAGCTACGAGCAGTACTTC.